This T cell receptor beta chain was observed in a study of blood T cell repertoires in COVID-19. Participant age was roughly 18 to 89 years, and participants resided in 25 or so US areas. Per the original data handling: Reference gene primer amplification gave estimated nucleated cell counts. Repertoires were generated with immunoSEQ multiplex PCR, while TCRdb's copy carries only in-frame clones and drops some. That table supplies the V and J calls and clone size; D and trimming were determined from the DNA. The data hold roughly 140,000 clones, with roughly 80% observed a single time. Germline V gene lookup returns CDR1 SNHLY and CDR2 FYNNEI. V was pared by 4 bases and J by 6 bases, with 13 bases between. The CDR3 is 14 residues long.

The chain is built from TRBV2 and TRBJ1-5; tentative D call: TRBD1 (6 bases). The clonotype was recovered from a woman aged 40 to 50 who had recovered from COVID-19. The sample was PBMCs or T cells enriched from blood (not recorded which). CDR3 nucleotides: TGTGCCAGCAGTGCAACAGGGAGGGGTCAGCCCCAGCATTTT. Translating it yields CASSATGRGQPQHF. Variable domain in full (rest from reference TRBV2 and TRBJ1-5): EPEVTQTPSHQVTQMGQEVILRCVPISNHLYFYWYRQILGQKVEFLVSFYNNEISEKSEIFDDQFSVERPDGSNFTLKIRSTKLEDSAMYFCASSATGRGQPQHFGDGTRLSIL.